A selection of T cell receptor beta chains follows, all from one sample in a study of cytomegalovirus exposure and HLA in healthy donors. Produced via immunoSEQ multiplex PCR; TCRdb's table is partial and in-frame only. The sample holds 100,000 to 150,000 clones, around 70% seen once. Sequencing was performed on PBMCs. The receptor source for this set is a man aged 25 to 40 in good health and CMV-seropositive. Each CDR3 is given with its conserved first and last residue. The D gene is left open where the match is weak. Clone size, where shown, is once, few, many, or a class for clones that have expanded.

NA	NA	TRBV27	TRBJ1-1	CASSSVTGIGNTEAFF	TGTGCCAGCAGTTCCGTCACAGGGATTGGGAACACTGAAGCTTTCTTT
NA	TRBD1	TRBV29-1	TRBJ1-2	CSVKSGGQGYTF	TGCAGCGTTAAGTCAGGGGGTCAGGGCTACACCTTC
NA	TRBD1	TRBV10-3	TRBJ2-7	CAISGGGGYEQYF	TGTGCCATCAGTGGAGGGGGCGGCTACGAGCAGTACTTC
NA	NA	TRBV28	TRBJ1-3	CASRSTGLGNTIYF	TGTGCCAGCAGGTCTACAGGTCTTGGAAACACCATATATTTT
few	NA	TRBV2	TRBJ2-1	CASTRTVDNEQFF	TGTGCCAGCACTAGGACAGTTGACAATGAGCAGTTCTTC
NA	NA	TRBV2	TRBJ1-2	CASSRDRPGSYGYTF	TGTGCCAGCAGTAGAGACAGACCCGGCAGTTATGGCTACACCTTC
once	TRBD2	TRBV7-6	TRBJ2-2	CASSLGSGRNTGELFF	TGTGCCAGCAGCTTAGGGAGCGGGAGGAACACCGGGGAGCTGTTTTTT
NA	TRBD1	TRBV10-3	TRBJ2-2	CAISQGTEYTGELFF	TGTGCCATCAGCCAAGGGACAGAGTACACCGGGGAGCTGTTTTTT
NA	NA	TRBV2	TRBJ2-5	CASKREQETQYF	TGTGCCAGCAAAAGAGAACAAGAGACCCAGTACTTC
NA	NA	TRBV9	TRBJ1-5	CARGTGTIKPQHF	TGTGCCAGGGGGACGGGGACAATCAAACCCCAGCATTTT
NA	TRBD2	TRBV7-9	TRBJ2-3	CASRQWGGSWTDTQYF	TGTGCCAGCAGACAGTGGGGGGGTTCCTGGACAGATACGCAGTATTTT
NA	TRBD2	TRBV7-6	TRBJ2-7	CASSFGLAGTYEQYF	TGTGCCAGCAGCTTTGGACTAGCGGGGACCTACGAGCAGTACTTC
few	NA	TRBV9	TRBJ1-1	CASSVQASNTEAFF	TGTGCCAGCAGCGTACAGGCCTCGAACACTGAAGCTTTCTTT
NA	TRBD1	TRBV19	TRBJ2-7	CASSEDRLAYGYEQYF	TGTGCCAGTAGTGAGGACAGGTTGGCCTACGGATACGAGCAGTACTTC
NA	NA	TRBV7-8	TRBJ1-4	CASSLLGREWPNEKLFF	TGTGCCAGCAGCTTATTGGGCAGGGAATGGCCTAATGAAAAACTGTTTTTT
NA	NA	TRBV19	TRBJ1-1	CASSIEGEGGTEAFF	TGTGCCAGTAGTATAGAAGGGGAAGGGGGCACTGAAGCTTTCTTT
once	NA	TRBV10-2	TRBJ2-3	CASSARRDTQYF	TGCGCCAGCAGTGCCAGGCGAGATACGCAGTATTTT
NA	NA	TRBV28	TRBJ1-6	CASSFLDTLHF	TGTGCCAGCAGTTTTCTGGACACCCTCCACTTT
NA	NA	TRBV13	TRBJ2-1	CASSLRPGDEQFF	TGTGCCAGCAGCTTAAGGCCGGGGGATGAGCAGTTCTTC
once	NA	TRBV18	TRBJ1-1	CASAPNYRDQQSF	TGTGCCAGCGCGCCCAATTACAGGGACCAACAAAGCTTT
few	TRBD1	TRBV19	TRBJ1-4	CASRDRGVWATNEKLFF	TGTGCCAGTAGAGACAGGGGAGTATGGGCAACTAATGAAAAACTGTTTTTT
once	NA	TRBV5-6	TRBJ1-4	CASSFGQGNEKLFF	TGTGCCAGCAGCTTCGGGCAGGGAAACGAAAAACTGTTTTTT
few	TRBD2	TRBV2	TRBJ2-5	CASSRLAGGLQETQYF	TGTGCCAGCAGCAGACTAGCGGGAGGGCTTCAAGAGACCCAGTACTTC
NA	NA	TRBV5-6	TRBJ2-7	CASSRTLMYRGSEQYF	TGTGCCAGCAGCCGAACCCTCATGTATAGGGGGTCCGAGCAGTACTTC
NA	TRBD2	TRBV7-9	TRBJ2-1	CSSSLVRALAGGIYNEQFF	TGTTCCAGCAGCTTAGTTAGGGCGCTAGCGGGAGGGATTTACAATGAGCAGTTCTTC
once	TRBD1	TRBV5-1	TRBJ1-2	CASSWIPGTDYGYTF	TGCGCCAGCAGCTGGATTCCCGGGACAGACTATGGCTACACCTTC
NA	NA	TRBV19	TRBJ2-3	CASSTGPDTQYF	TGTGCCAGTAGCACAGGGCCGGATACGCAGTATTTT
NA	NA	TRBV18	TRBJ1-1	CASLKAGGTEAFF	TGTGCCAGCCTAAAGGCGGGGGGTACTGAAGCTTTCTTT
NA	NA	TRBV7-6	TRBJ1-3	CASSLYGETSSSGNTIYF	TGTGCCAGCAGCTTATATGGTGAGACAAGCAGCTCTGGAAACACCATATATTTT
NA	NA	TRBV28	TRBJ2-7	CASGGRVVREQYF	TGTGCCAGTGGAGGAAGGGTTGTTCGCGAGCAGTACTTC
NA	NA	TRBV9	TRBJ2-7	CASSMGLRQPYEQYF	TGTGCCAGCAGCATGGGGTTACGACAGCCCTACGAGCAGTACTTC
NA	NA	TRBV9	TRBJ2-1	CASSVGDSYNEQFF	TGTGCCAGCAGCGTCGGGGATTCCTACAATGAGCAGTTCTTC
few	TRBD1	TRBV6-5	TRBJ2-5	CASSHRGQETQYF	TGTGCCAGCAGCCACAGGGGACAAGAGACCCAGTACTTC
NA	NA	TRBV18	TRBJ2-7	CASSDISSYEQYF	TGTGCCAGCTCAGACATAAGCTCCTACGAGCAGTACTTC
NA	NA	TRBV9	TRBJ1-5	CASSGGINQPQHF	TGTGCCAGCTCGGGGGGGATCAATCAGCCCCAGCATTTT
few	TRBD2	TRBV11-1	TRBJ2-1	CASSLAHLGGVSYNEQFF	TGTGCCAGCAGCTTAGCCCATTTGGGAGGGGTCTCCTACAATGAGCAGTTCTTC
NA	NA	TRBV7-2	TRBJ1-3	CASSLGSPGNTIYF	TGTGCCAGCAGCCTCGGGTCACCGGGGAACACCATATATTTT
NA	NA	TRBV6-1	TRBJ1-1	CASSEEGWGERTEAFF	TGTGCCAGCAGTGAAGAGGGGTGGGGTGAACGGACTGAAGCTTTCTTT
NA	NA	TRBV6-1	TRBJ2-1	CASSAALVRSLYNEQFF	TGTGCCAGCAGTGCAGCACTAGTCCGGTCGTTGTACAATGAGCAGTTCTTC